These 26 T cell receptor beta chains were sequenced from one sample in a study of neurological immune-mediated disorders. TCRdb independently ran MiXCR on the 5' RACE reads; one entry per CDR3 protein. Seen here are approximately 80,000 distinct CDR3 sequences, approximately 5.8% observed once, and the top ten hold roughly 7.9%. Time point noted: longitudinal time-point 2. The material sequenced was PBMCs. The receptors were sampled from a woman aged 60-75 years with multiple sclerosis.

This clonotype has a count of ten or more. The chain uses TRBV20-1 and TRBJ1-5; maybe TRBD1 (6 bases). Germline CDR1 reads DFQATT; CDR2 reads SNEGSKA (reference sequence). The CDR3 is 13 amino acids. V lost 2 bases and J lost 6, with 11 bases in between. The CDR3 loop is CSARSTGSQPQHF. The DNA for the CDR3 is TGCAGTGCTAGATCGACAGGCTCTCAGCCCCAGCATTTT.

This clonotype was detected once. This chain joins TRBV20-1 and TRBJ1-5, with D unresolved. CDR3 length: 13 amino acids. Trimming took off 5 bases at V and 0 bases at J, with 8 bases between the two ends. Germline V gene sequence: CDR1 DFQATT, CDR2 SNEGSKA (reference sequence). CDR3 loop: CSAGYPSNQPQHF. The CDR3 DNA is TGCAGTGCTGGGTATCCTAGCAATCAGCCCCAGCATTTT.

The table lists this clonotype with many counts. The chain employs TRBV6-5 and TRBJ2-7; TRBD2 is a possible D gene (6 bases). There are 12 residues in the CDR3. CDR1 MNHEY and CDR2 SVGAGI come from the germline V gene. V was clipped by 5 bases and J by 7 bases, with 12 bases between them. CDR3 in amino acids: CASSGGAGEQYF. CDR3 DNA: TGTGCCAGCAGTGGAGGGGCGGGGGAGCAGTACTTC.

This clonotype showed up many times. The chain carries TRBV4-1 and TRBJ2-4; the match to TRBD1 covers 7 bases. CDR1 and CDR2 from the germline V gene are MGHRA and YSYEKL. The CDR3 covers 15 residues. V lost 0 bases, J lost 8 bases, and 7 bases stayed unmatched. CDR3 bases: TGCGCCAGCAGCCAAGAACAGGGGAGTTTTCACATTCAGTACTTC. Protein: CASSQEQGSFHIQYF.

Many counts were recorded for this clonotype. This chain links TRBV5-1 with TRBJ1-2; 7 bases line up with TRBD1. The CDR3 contains 13 residues. V was pared by 4 bases and J by 2 bases, with 2 bases of the junction left unmatched. The germline V gene has CDR1 SGHRS and CDR2 YFSETQ. CDR3 residues: CASSLGGNYGYTF. The CDR3 DNA sequence: TGCGCCAGCAGCCTAGGGGGCAACTATGGCTACACCTTC.

This clonotype was detected many times. The V and J genes are TRBV27 and TRBJ2-5; D not resolved. The CDR3 has 14 residues. The V end was cut by 0 bases, the J end by 5 bases, with 10 bases between. Germline V gene sequence: CDR1 MNHEY, CDR2 SMNVEV (reference sequence). The CDR3 DNA reads as TGTGCCAGCAGTTTATCAGGTTCTAGGGAGACCCAGTACTTC. As protein: CASSLSGSRETQYF.

This clonotype occurred many times. The chain employs TRBV5-1 and TRBJ1-6, with TRBD1 identical over 10 bases. The germline V gene has CDR1 SGHRS and CDR2 YFSETQ. Trimming took 4 bases from V and 5 from J; bases not matched to a gene: 6. The CDR3 covers 16 residues. The CDR3 sequence is CASSILGQGDNSPLHF. DNA of the CDR3: TGCGCCAGCAGCATTCTAGGACAGGGGGATAATTCACCCCTCCACTTT.

This clonotype was found many times. The chain employs TRBV20-1 and TRBJ2-5, with 7 bases identical to TRBD1. This CDR3 is 13 amino acids long. Trimming removed 6 bases from V and 2 bases from J; junction bases left unmatched: 6. CDR1 and CDR2 (germline): DFQATT, SNEGSKA (reference sequence). CDR3 amino acids: CSAGQALQETQYF. CDR3 sequence (DNA): TGCAGTGCCGGACAGGCGCTACAAGAGACCCAGTACTTC.

This clonotype was detected many times. The chain carries TRBV5-1 and TRBJ2-1; TRBD2 matches at 7 bases. Unmatched junction bases numbered 4, after V lost 1 base and J lost 3 bases. Looked up from germline, CDR1 is SGHRS and CDR2 is YFSETQ. This CDR3 contains 15 residues. The CDR3 reads CASSLPGGGYNEQFF. Written as DNA, the CDR3 is TGCGCCAGCAGCTTGCCGGGGGGAGGCTACAATGAGCAGTTCTTC.

In this sample, this clonotype turned up many times. This sequence joins TRBV20-1 and TRBJ2-5; D possibly matches TRBD1 or TRBD2 (5 bases each). Trimming left V 5 bases short and J 1 base short, with 17 bases between. CDR3 length equals 15 residues. Germline-derived CDR1 and CDR2 are DFQATT and SNEGSKA (reference sequence). DNA of the CDR3: TGCAGTGCTCCTGAATTCGGGACCTTCCAAGAGACCCAGTACTTC. Translating gives CSAPEFGTFQETQYF.

In this sample, this clonotype turned up many times. The chain links TRBV20-1 to TRBJ2-1; TRBD2 matches at 14 bases. The ends lost 4 bases at V and 9 bases at J; junction bases unmatched: 5. In germline, CDR1 is DFQATT, CDR2 SNEGSKA (reference sequence). This CDR3 has 14 residues. The CDR3 is CSAKTSGGAGEQFF. The DNA of the CDR3 is TGCAGTGCTAAGACTAGCGGGGGGGCCGGTGAGCAGTTCTTC.

This clonotype was recorded at least ten times. The CDR3 spells CSAKPASYEQYF. CDR3 nucleotide sequence: TGCAGTGCTAAGCCGGCATCCTACGAGCAGTACTTC. The genes are TRBV20-1 and TRBJ2-7, with D unclear. The CDR3 loop spans 12 amino acids. From germline, CDR1 is DFQATT and CDR2 SNEGSKA (reference sequence). Trimming pared 4 bases from V and 1 base from J, leaving 8 bases between.

This clonotype came up many times. The rearrangement links TRBV6-5 to TRBJ2-2; D is ambiguous. Germline lookup yields CDR1 MNHEY and CDR2 SVGAGI. Trimming removed 7 bases from V and 0 bases from J, with 9 bases in between. This CDR3 spans 14 amino acids. The CDR3 DNA reads as TGTGCCAGCAATGGCCAGTCGAACACCGGGGAGCTGTTTTTT. Amino acid sequence: CASNGQSNTGELFF.

This clonotype has a count of ten or more. No conserved phenylalanine or tryptophan is present at the end of the CDR3, so a read error is the likely explanation. No DNA is shown, since the ends of the CDR3 on it are uncertain; the CDR3 is the one TCRdb lists. This rearrangement joins TRBV3-1 to TRBJ1-1. The CDR3 totals 12 residues, both ends included. Germline V gives CDR1 LGHDT, CDR2 YNNKEL (reference sequence). The CDR3 is CASSLGPGPLLP.

This clonotype was found many times. The chain is built from TRBV7-2 and TRBJ2-5; 13 bases match TRBD2. V was pared by 5 bases and J by 5 bases, with 8 bases of the junction left unmatched. This CDR3 spans 16 amino acids. Germline CDR1 SGHTA, CDR2 FQGNSA. The CDR3 DNA reads TGTGCCAGCAGCGTAACTAGCGGGGGGGCCGGGGAGACCCAGTACTTC. It yields the protein CASSVTSGGAGETQYF.

The table lists this clonotype with many counts. The chain links TRBV6-5 to TRBJ2-2, with D tentatively TRBD1 or TRBD2 (5 bases each). The ends were cut back, 0 bases at V and 0 bases at J, with 11 bases in the middle. This CDR3 is 17 amino acids long. The germline gives CDR1 MNHEY, CDR2 SVGAGI. In DNA form, the CDR3 reads TGTGCCAGCAGTTACTCGATGGGACCCGCGAACACCGGGGAGCTGTTTTTT. This codes for CASSYSMGPANTGELFF.

The chain recombines TRBV20-1 with TRBJ1-1, with D unclear. The CDR3 has 14 residues. Germline V gives CDR1 DFQATT, CDR2 SNEGSKA (reference sequence). Trimming removed 2 bases at V and 5 bases at J, with 15 bases between. The chain's CDR3 is CSARSFSGRTEAFF. The CDR3 DNA is TGCAGTGCTAGAAGTTTTAGTGGAAGGACTGAAGCTTTCTTT.

This clonotype was observed at least ten times. V and J are TRBV20-1 and TRBJ2-2; the D gene is possibly TRBD1 (5 bases). The V end was cut by 5 bases, the J end by 4 bases, with 14 bases between. The CDR3 runs 14 residues. CDR1 DFQATT and CDR2 SNEGSKA come from the germline V gene (reference sequence). The CDR3 DNA follows: TGCAGTGCTTATTCAGGGTGGGGCACCGGGGAGCTGTTTTTT. This codes for CSAYSGWGTGELFF.

The table lists this clonotype with many counts. The rearrangement joins TRBV7-2 to TRBJ2-2, with D unclear. The germline CDR1 and CDR2 sequences are SGHTA and FQGNSA. This CDR3 region has 13 residues. Deletions cut 4 bases from V and 9 bases from J, with 12 bases between. CDR3 in amino acids: CASSSVFDRELFF. The CDR3 bases are TGTGCCAGCAGCTCGGTTTTCGACAGGGAGCTGTTTTTT.

This clonotype was recorded at least ten times. The rearrangement links TRBV28 to TRBJ1-3; unclear D gene. The CDR3 loop spans 14 amino acids. V lost 1 base and J lost 0, with 4 bases in between. Per the germline V gene, CDR1 is MDHEN and CDR2 is SYDVKM. The CDR3 DNA follows: TGTGCCAGCAGTTTATTATTCTCTGGAAACACCATATATTTT. Residues: CASSLLFSGNTIYF.

This clonotype showed up many times. The chain is built from TRBV6-5 and TRBJ2-7; D is perhaps TRBD1 (6 bases). Germline V CDR1 and CDR2: MNHEY, SVGAGI. V gave up 8 bases and J gave up 6 bases, with 17 bases separating them. The CDR3 is 13 residues long. CDR3 loop: CASGRGGLGEQYF. CDR3 nucleotides: TGTGCCAGCGGGAGAGGGGGTTTGGGCGAGCAGTACTTC.

This clonotype is labeled as medium-sized. This chain connects TRBV5-1 to TRBJ1-2; the D gene is possibly TRBD1 (5 bases). The CDR3 is 12 amino acids. The germline gives CDR1 SGHRS, CDR2 YFSETQ. V was cut by 3 bases and J by 2 bases, with 5 bases left in between. Written as DNA, the CDR3 is TGCGCCAGCAGCTGGGACAACTATGGCTACACCTTC. It translates to CASSWDNYGYTF.

With regard to this clonotype: A read error may account for a junction end that differs from germline. The chain links TRBV7-6 to TRBJ2-2; 7 bases are shared with TRBD1. Germline V gene sequence: CDR1 SGHVS, CDR2 FNYEAQ. The CDR3 loop spans 15 amino acids. The DNA for the CDR3 is TGTGTCAGCAGCGCTTGGACAGGGAACACCGGGGAGCTGTTTTTT. Its protein product is CVSSAWTGNTGELFF.

There are many counts of this clonotype. This rearrangement joins TRBV7-2 to TRBJ1-1; maybe TRBD1 (6 bases). Germline-derived CDR1 and CDR2 are SGHTA and FQGNSA. Trimming removed 5 bases from V and 2 bases from J, with 9 bases in between. The CDR3 spans 13 residues. The CDR3: CASSQQGNTEAFF. The CDR3 DNA sequence: TGTGCCAGCAGCCAACAGGGAAACACTGAAGCTTTCTTT.

This clonotype was found many times. The chain has TRBV28 and TRBJ1-1, with D tentatively TRBD1 (5 bases). Trimming left V 7 bases short and J 7 bases short, with 22 bases between. CDR3 length equals 15 residues. Germline CDR1 and CDR2: MDHEN and SYDVKM. CDR3: CASTSPGLQRGEAFF. The CDR3 DNA reads TGTGCCAGCACCTCCCCGGGACTACAACGAGGTGAAGCTTTCTTT.

In its sample, this clonotype was seen many times. The CDR3 DNA is TGCGCCAGCAAATCCGGACAGGCTTTCAACGAGCAGTACTTC. The encoded protein is CASKSGQAFNEQYF. This sequence joins TRBV5-1 and TRBJ2-7, with 7 positions matching TRBD1. V lost 6 bases to trimming and J lost 5 bases; unmatched junction nucleotides: 11. This CDR3 has 14 residues. Germline assignment: CDR1 SGHRS and CDR2 YFSETQ. The full variable domain, its missing parts supplied by reference TRBV5-1 and TRBJ2-7, is KAGVTQTPRYLIKTRGQQVTLSCSPISGHRSVSWYQQTPGQGLQFLFEYFSETQRNKGNFPGRFSGRQFSNSRSEMNVSTLELGDSALYLCASKSGQAFNEQYFGPGTRLTVT.